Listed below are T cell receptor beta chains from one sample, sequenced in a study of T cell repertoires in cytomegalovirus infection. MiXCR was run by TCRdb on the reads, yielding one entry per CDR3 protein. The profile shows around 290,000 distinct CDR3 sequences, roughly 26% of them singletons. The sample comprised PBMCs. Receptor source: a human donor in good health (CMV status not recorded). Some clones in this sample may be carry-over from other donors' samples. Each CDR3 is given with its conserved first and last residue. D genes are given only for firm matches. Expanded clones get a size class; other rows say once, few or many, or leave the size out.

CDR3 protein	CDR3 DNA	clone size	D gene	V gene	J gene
CASSPEGLQPQHF	TGTGCCAGCAGTCCTGAGGGTCTTCAGCCCCAGCATTTT	few	NA	TRBV27	TRBJ1-5
CASSSTGANSEQYF	TGTGCCAGCAGCAGCACAGGGGCTAACTCCGAGCAGTACTTC	NA	TRBD1	TRBV7-9	TRBJ2-7
CASSVGQGAIYEQYF	TGTGCCAGCAGCGTGGGACAGGGGGCTATCTACGAGCAGTACTTC	few	TRBD1	TRBV9	TRBJ2-7
CASSPNVRDRKKETQYF	TGTGCCAGCAGCCCAAACGTCCGGGACAGAAAAAAAGAGACCCAGTACTTC	NA	TRBD1	TRBV12-3/TRBV12-4	TRBJ2-5
CASSLLRGQGYEQYF	TGTGCCAGCAGTTTATTGCGGGGACAGGGCTACGAGCAGTACTTC	many	TRBD1	TRBV28	TRBJ2-7
CASSISSGVTYNEQFF	TGTGCCAGTAGTATTTCTAGCGGGGTTACCTACAATGAGCAGTTCTTC	NA	TRBD2	TRBV19	TRBJ2-1
CASSLTPVNEQFF	TGTGCCAGCAGCTTAACGCCAGTGAATGAGCAGTTCTTC	NA	NA	TRBV7-3	TRBJ2-1
CASSERGGSDEQYF	TGTGCCAGCAGTGAGAGGGGGGGGAGCGACGAGCAGTACTTC	NA	NA	TRBV2	TRBJ2-7
CASSGASPLHF	TGTGCCAGCAGCGGTGCTTCACCCCTCCACTTT	NA	NA	TRBV7-2	TRBJ1-6
CASQAGPWQETQYF	TGTGCCAGCCAGGCGGGCCCTTGGCAAGAGACCCAGTACTTC	NA	NA	TRBV28	TRBJ2-5
CASSFAGMTDTQYF	TGCGCCAGCAGCTTCGCAGGGATGACAGATACGCAGTATTTT	few	NA	TRBV5-1	TRBJ2-3
CASSFPYNQPQHF	TGTGCCAGCAGTTTTCCCTACAATCAGCCCCAGCATTTT	NA	NA	TRBV28	TRBJ1-5
CASSSGQGFGGANVLTF	TGTGCCAGCAGCTCGGGACAGGGGTTCGGTGGGGCCAACGTCCTGACTTTC	many	TRBD1	TRBV7-2	TRBJ2-6
CASSYGAKDTGELFF	TGTGCCAGCAGCTACGGGGCTAAGGACACCGGGGAGCTGTTTTTT	NA	NA	TRBV5-6	TRBJ2-2
CSVEDRGDTEAFF	TGCAGCGTTGAGGACAGGGGGGACACTGAAGCTTTCTTT	NA	TRBD1	TRBV29-1	TRBJ1-1
CSARPLANVYEQYF	TGCAGTGCTCGACCACTAGCCAACGTCTACGAGCAGTACTTC	NA	NA	TRBV20-1	TRBJ2-7
CASSVISGRSEQYF	TGTGCCAGCAGTGTGATTAGCGGGAGAAGCGAGCAGTACTTC	NA	TRBD2	TRBV2	TRBJ2-7
CSVRPTSQTGGEQFF	TGCAGCGTTCGACCCACTAGCCAGACTGGGGGTGAGCAGTTCTTC	many	NA	TRBV29-1	TRBJ2-1
CASREAGGGDDTQYF	TGCGCCAGCCGTGAAGCGGGAGGAGGCGATGATACGCAGTATTTT	NA	TRBD2	TRBV5-1	TRBJ2-3
CASSQNPSGRAHSGELFF	TGCGCCAGCAGTCAAAATCCTAGCGGGAGGGCCCATTCCGGGGAGCTGTTTTTT	few	TRBD2	TRBV23-1	TRBJ2-2
CSARQGNRQGEQFF	TGCAGTGCTAGACAGGGAAATCGGCAGGGTGAGCAGTTCTTC	few	NA	TRBV20-1	TRBJ2-1
CASSVAGMVPGQYF	TGTGCCAGCAGTGTTGCTGGGATGGTTCCCGGACAGTACTTC	NA	NA	TRBV6-1	TRBJ2-7
CSVQEPQETQYF	TGCAGCGTTCAGGAGCCGCAAGAGACCCAGTACTTC	many	NA	TRBV29-1	TRBJ2-5
CASSLEADTEAFF	TGTGCCAGCAGCTTAGAGGCAGACACTGAAGCTTTCTTT	many	NA	TRBV7-2	TRBJ1-1
CASSRPTSGPSYNEQFF	TGTGCCAGCAGCCGACCGACTAGCGGGCCTTCCTACAATGAGCAGTTCTTC	NA	TRBD2	TRBV5-4	TRBJ2-1
CASSQEFAGVRTGELFF	TGCGCCAGCAGCCAAGAATTTGCGGGAGTGAGGACCGGGGAGCTGTTTTTT	few	TRBD2	TRBV4-3	TRBJ2-2
CASSLPTGGATQYF	TGTGCCAGCAGTCTACCTACAGGGGGCGCGACCCAGTACTTC	few	TRBD1	TRBV28	TRBJ2-5
CASRSDRGEDYGYTF	TGTGCCAGTAGGTCGGACAGGGGCGAGGACTATGGCTACACCTTC	NA	TRBD1	TRBV19	TRBJ1-2
CASSRMWGAETQYF	TGTGCCAGCAGCCGAATGTGGGGCGCAGAGACCCAGTACTTC	few	NA	TRBV7-2	TRBJ2-5
CASRRVGVYEQYF	TGCGCCAGCAGGAGGGTCGGGGTCTACGAGCAGTACTTC	NA	NA	TRBV5-1	TRBJ2-7
CASSLGSFWRPQETQYF	TGTGCCAGCAGCTTAGGTTCCTTCTGGCGACCCCAAGAGACCCAGTACTTC	NA	NA	TRBV11-2	TRBJ2-5
CASSSHPASGNEQFF	TGTGCCAGCAGCTCCCACCCCGCCTCAGGGAATGAGCAGTTCTTC	many	NA	TRBV7-7	TRBJ2-1
CASSVRQGNQFF	TGTGCCAGCAGTGTAAGGCAAGGGAACCAGTTCTTC	NA	NA	TRBV2	TRBJ2-1
CSAAIPGQRNQPQHF	TGCAGTGCCGCAATTCCAGGACAGAGAAATCAGCCCCAGCATTTT	few	NA	TRBV20-1	TRBJ1-5
CASSFRLEGYGYTF	TGTGCCAGCAGTTTCCGGCTGGAAGGCTATGGCTACACCTTC	many	NA	TRBV12-3/TRBV12-4	TRBJ1-2